These 16 T cell receptor beta chains share one sample of origin, sequenced in a study of blood T cell repertoires in COVID-19. The data were produced by immunoSEQ multiplex PCR, yet TCRdb's version contains in-frame clones alone and is incomplete. This sample has 150,000 to 170,000 clones, with around 78% found just once. The sample taken for sequencing was peripheral blood. The receptor set was obtained from an elderly man with acute or convalescent COVID-19.

Only a few counts were recorded for this clone. The chain links TRBV30 to TRBJ2-3; 11 nucleotides line up with TRBD1. The V gene end was trimmed by 7 bases and the J gene end by 0 bases; junction bases not matched to a gene: 15. Germline lookup yields CDR1 GTSNPN and CDR2 SVGIG (reference sequence). The CDR3 is 18 amino acids. CDR3 amino acids: CASPGQGEIAVSTDTQYF. The CDR3 region has the DNA TGTGCCTCGCCGGGACAGGGGGAGATAGCGGTAAGCACAGATACGCAGTATTTT.

The CDR3 bases are TGTGCCAGCAGCCCACAGGGTAACTTCAACGACGAGCAGTACTTC. Translating it yields CASSPQGNFNDEQYF. V gene TRBV7-9 combines with J gene TRBJ2-7, with D possibly matching TRBD1 (6 bases). Per the germline V gene, CDR1 is SEHNR and CDR2 is FQNEAQ (reference sequence). V shed 5 bases and J shed 5 bases, with 19 bases lying between them. This CDR3 comprises 15 residues.

The chain carries TRBV2 and TRBJ1-2, with D unclear. The V gene's germline CDR1 is SNHLY and CDR2 FYNNEI. CDR3 length equals 15 residues. Between the trimmed V and J ends, which lost 7 bases and 4 bases, there was a span of 19 bases. The CDR3 loop reads CASKESGERSYGYTF. The CDR3 DNA is TGTGCCAGCAAGGAGAGCGGGGAACGTAGCTATGGCTACACCTTC.

The chain combines TRBV7-2 with TRBJ2-1; TRBD2 might be the D (6 bases). The CDR3 sequence is 13 residues long. V dropped 1 base and J dropped 11 bases, with 12 bases sitting between them. The germline gives CDR1 SGHTA, CDR2 FQGNSA. The CDR3 nucleotides are TGTGCCAGCAGCTTAGAATATCGGGGGAAGCAGTTCTTC. This translates into CASSLEYRGKQFF.

The rearrangement joins TRBV24-1 to TRBJ2-3; D not certain. V was trimmed by 3 bases and J by 1 base, leaving 4 bases between them. The CDR3 length is 13 residues. The germline V gene has CDR1 KGHDR and CDR2 SFDVKD. The CDR3 bases are TGTGCCACCAGTGATGAGGGCACAGATACGCAGTATTTT. Its translation is CATSDEGTDTQYF.

This clone was recorded a few times. This chain joins TRBV3-1 (or the pseudogene TRBV3-2) and TRBJ1-1; 7 bases match TRBD1. Germline values: CDR1 LGHDT, CDR2 YNNKEL (reference sequence). Trimming removed 5 bases from V and 7 bases from J; junction bases left unmatched: 7. The CDR3 runs to 13 residues. Here the CDR3 reads CASSFDRDYEAFF. The CDR3 DNA reads TGTGCCAGCAGCTTCGACAGGGATTATGAAGCTTTCTTT.

This chain links TRBV7-2 with TRBJ2-3, with 8 bases fitting TRBD1. In germline, CDR1 is SGHTA, CDR2 FQGNSA. V lost 5 bases and J lost 0; bases outside the gene matches: 4. This CDR3 is 15 amino acids long. CDR3 loop: CASSRQGASTDTQYF. The CDR3 nucleotides are TGTGCCAGCAGCCGCCAGGGGGCGAGCACAGATACGCAGTATTTT.

This clone was recorded once. V gene TRBV11-2 combines with J gene TRBJ2-5; 12 nucleotides line up with TRBD2. The CDR3 is 16 amino acids. V shed 5 bases, J shed 5 bases, and the junction held 9 bases outside the gene matches. The germline CDR1 and CDR2 sequences are SGHAT and FQNNGV. The CDR3 is CASSPLAGGSRETQYF. CDR3 nucleotide sequence: TGTGCCAGCAGCCCACTAGCGGGGGGTTCCCGGGAGACCCAGTACTTC.

The chain uses TRBV5-1 and TRBJ2-2; TRBD1 is a possible D gene (5 bases). The CDR3 runs to 14 residues. V lost 3 bases and J 6 bases, leaving 12 bases between the germline ends. Germline values: CDR1 SGHRS, CDR2 YFSETQ. Written as DNA, the CDR3 is TGCGCCAGCAGCTCCAGACAGCACGCCGGGGAGCTGTTTTTT. This encodes CASSSRQHAGELFF.

This clone was seen a single time. V and J are TRBV15 and TRBJ2-3; D call uncertain. The CDR3 is 12 amino acids. Per the germline V gene, CDR1 is LNHNV and CDR2 is YYDKDF (reference sequence). V lost 1 base and J 6 bases, leaving 5 bases between the germline ends. In DNA, the CDR3 is TGTGCCACCAGCAGAGCCTTTGATACGCAGTATTTT. Amino acids: CATSRAFDTQYF.

Concerning this clone itself: Other DNA sequences in this sample translate to the same CDR3. This chain links TRBV11-2 with TRBJ1-1; D may be TRBD1 (6 bases). This CDR3 spans 14 amino acids. CDR1 SGHAT and CDR2 FQNNGV come from the germline V gene. Trimming took 5 bases from V and 4 from J, leaving 14 bases between them. The CDR3, as DNA: TGTGCCAGCAGCGTACAGGGTGGGGGCACTGAAGCTTTCTTT. This encodes CASSVQGGGTEAFF.

The rearrangement uses TRBV5-6 and TRBJ2-5; TRBD2 matches 9 bases. Germline V CDR1 and CDR2: SGHDT, YYEEEE. V was pared by 2 bases and J by 1 base, with 0 bases of the junction left unmatched. This CDR3 region has 14 residues. DNA for the CDR3: TGTGCCAGCAGCTTACTAGCGGGCCAAGAGACCCAGTACTTC. This codes for CASSLLAGQETQYF. The full variable domain, completed using reference TRBV5-6 and TRBJ2-5, is DAGVTQSPTHLIKTRGQQVTLRCSPKSGHDTVSWYQQALGQGPQFIFQYYEEEERQRGNFPDRFSGHQFPNYSSELNVNALLLGDSALYLCASSLLAGQETQYFGPGTRLLVL.

The rearrangement links TRBV5-1 to TRBJ1-2; 8 bases match TRBD1. Germline values: CDR1 SGHRS, CDR2 YFSETQ. The V segment lost 4 bases and the J segment 4 bases; nucleotides outside the gene matches: 9. CDR3 length: 15 residues. The CDR3 sequence: CASSPFGQGGYGYTF. The DNA of the CDR3 is TGCGCCAGCAGCCCATTCGGACAGGGTGGCTATGGCTACACCTTC.

J is TRBJ1-1 and V is TRBV6-5; D ambiguous. Trimming took 6 bases from V and 2 from J, leaving 13 bases between them. Germline V gene lookup returns CDR1 MNHEY and CDR2 SVGAGI. The length of the CDR3 is 14 residues. The CDR3 here is CASSQAQLNTEAFF. CDR3 DNA: TGTGCCAGCAGCCAAGCACAGCTTAACACTGAAGCTTTCTTT.

V gene TRBV12-3 or TRBV12-4 combines with J gene TRBJ2-2; D gene uncertain. The CDR3 contains 12 residues. V was pared by 10 bases and J by 4 bases, with 10 bases between. CDR3 DNA sequence: TGTGCCACCCAAAAACTCACCGGGGAGCTGTTTTTT. Translating it yields CATQKLTGELFF.

The chain has TRBV5-1 and TRBJ1-2; D possibly corresponds to TRBD1 (6 bases). V dropped 4 bases and J dropped 7 bases, with 14 bases sitting between them. The CDR3 extends over 13 amino acids. Germline V CDR1 and CDR2: SGHRS, YFSETQ. The CDR3 DNA follows: TGCGCCAGCAGCCAGCAGGGGAGGGTTGGCTACACCTTC. Its protein is CASSQQGRVGYTF.